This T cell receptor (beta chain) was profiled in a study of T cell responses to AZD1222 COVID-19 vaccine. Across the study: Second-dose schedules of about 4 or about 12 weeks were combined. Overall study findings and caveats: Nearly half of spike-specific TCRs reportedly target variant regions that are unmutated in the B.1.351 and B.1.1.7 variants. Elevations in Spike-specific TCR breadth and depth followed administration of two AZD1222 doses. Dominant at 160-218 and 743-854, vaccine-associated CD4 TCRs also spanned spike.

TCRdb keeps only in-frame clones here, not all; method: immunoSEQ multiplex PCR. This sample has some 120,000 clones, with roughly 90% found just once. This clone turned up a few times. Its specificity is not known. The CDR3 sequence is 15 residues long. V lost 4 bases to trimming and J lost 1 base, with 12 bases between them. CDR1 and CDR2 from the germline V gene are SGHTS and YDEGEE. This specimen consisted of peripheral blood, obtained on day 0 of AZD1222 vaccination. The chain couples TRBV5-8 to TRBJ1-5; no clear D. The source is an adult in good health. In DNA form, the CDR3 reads TGTGCCAGCAGCCAGGTCGGGAGCAGCAATCAGCCCCAGCATTTT. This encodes CASSQVGSSNQPQHF.